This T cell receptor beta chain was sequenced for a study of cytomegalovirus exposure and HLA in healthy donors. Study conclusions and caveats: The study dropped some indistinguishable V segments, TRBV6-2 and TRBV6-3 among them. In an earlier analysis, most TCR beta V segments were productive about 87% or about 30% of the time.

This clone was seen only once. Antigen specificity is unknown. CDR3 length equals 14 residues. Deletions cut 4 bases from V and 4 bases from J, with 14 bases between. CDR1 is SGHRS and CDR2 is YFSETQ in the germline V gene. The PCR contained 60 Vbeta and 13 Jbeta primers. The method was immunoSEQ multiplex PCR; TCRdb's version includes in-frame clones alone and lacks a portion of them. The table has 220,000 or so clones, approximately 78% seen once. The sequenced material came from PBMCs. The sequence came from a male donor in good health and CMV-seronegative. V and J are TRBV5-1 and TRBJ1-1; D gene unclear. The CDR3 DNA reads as TGCGCCAGCAGCCGCGATCGGTGGTCCACTGAAGCTTTCTTT. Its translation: CASSRDRWSTEAFF.